The subject of this entry is one T cell receptor (beta chain). Its antigen is not known. The V and J ends lost 4 bases and 7 bases respectively, with 15 bases between them. The CDR3 covers 15 residues. Per the germline V gene, CDR1 is SGDLS and CDR2 is YYNGEE. This entry belongs to a study of beta chain features in type 1 diabetes. The study's findings and limits: Compared with healthy donors, patients appeared to share more similar naive, central memory and regulatory TCRB repertoires.

What was sequenced were expressed TCRB transcripts, since all of the isolated RNA had been reverse transcribed. Sequencing was performed with immunoSEQ multiplex PCR; in TCRdb, only in-frame clones are kept and a portion is missing. The table lists about 150,000 clones, 11% of them singletons. Sorting that relied on CD45RO/CCR7/CD25/CD127/CD95/CD27 yielded CD4+ naive, central memory, regulatory and stem cell-like memory cells. V and J are TRBV9 and TRBJ1-6; no clear D gene. What was sequenced was central memory CD4+ T cells from blood. The sequence came from a man aged 18 to 30 in good health. CDR3 protein: CASSSRRALNSPLHF. The DNA of the CDR3 is TGTGCCAGCAGCAGCCGCCGGGCGCTAAATTCACCCCTCCACTTT.